The source of this T cell receptor (beta chain) is a study of blood T cell repertoires in COVID-19. The overall study: Donors in the United States, Italy and Spain gave samples during acute or convalescent COVID-19. PBMCs, B-cell-depleted T cells, or T cells were the source of the cDNA or gDNA that made up the material.

Recruited during active infection, patients (from Seattle) were subsequently followed longitudinally. Original handling: It was from reference gene primer amplification that nucleated cell counts were estimated. Method: immunoSEQ multiplex PCR; TCRdb's copy keeps in-frame clones and lacks some. That table is the source of V, J and clone size, and D and trimming were worked out from the DNA. This table has 30,000 to 35,000 clones, over 70% appearing once. The CDR3 has 13 residues. Germline CDR1 and CDR2: SQVTM and ANQGSEA. Trimming took 4 bases from V and 4 from J; bases not matched to a gene: 4. The TCR sequence derives from a man between 70 and 80 years old with COVID-19, enrolled during active disease. Sequencing was carried out using peripheral blood. The V call is TRBV29-1, the J call TRBJ2-5; 9 nucleotides agree with TRBD2. CDR3 region: CSVGGRARETQYF. In DNA form, the CDR3 reads TGCAGCGTTGGCGGGAGGGCCCGAGAGACCCAGTACTTC.